This paragraph reports one TCR beta chain. No antigen is known for it. This record belongs to a study of T cell therapy after organ transplantation. The study, taken as a whole, reports: Lower pretherapy CD8 clonality went with larger post-therapy fold change.

The time point was: 4-8 weeks after completion of therapy. Profiling relied on immunoSEQ multiplex PCR, and the TCRdb table lists in-frame clones only, not all of them. The data contain fewer than 25,000 clones, 81% of them seen just once; the ten biggest clones take up about 8.7%. The CDR3 consists of 14 residues. Trimming removed 3 bases at V and 8 bases at J, with 15 bases between. Germline CDR1 and CDR2: SNHLY and FYNNEI. The chain recombines TRBV2 with TRBJ2-3, with D possibly matching TRBD1 (5 bases). Here the sequenced sample was CD8+ T cells from blood, taken after autologous CMV-specific T cell therapy. This sequence was found in a human patient who had received a solid organ transplant and had CMV disease. Some of the T cells may derive from the graft donor. The chain's CDR3 is CASSDKGIVVTQYF. CDR3 nucleotide sequence: TGTGCCAGCAGTGACAAGGGGATTGTGGTTACGCAGTATTTT.